Shown below are 5 T cell receptor beta chains from a single sample sequenced in a study of response to subunit inactivated influenza vaccine. MiXCR, applied by TCRdb to the RT-PCR reads, yields one record per CDR3 protein. The sample carries about 500,000 distinct CDR3 sequences, under 8.5% recorded once. Sample: PBMCs from blood, taken less than 25 months after vaccination. These receptors were taken from a man aged 50 to 75 who received an inactivated influenza vaccine.

This clonotype has at least ten counts. V gene TRBV19 combines with J gene TRBJ2-3, with TRBD2 identical over 14 bases. CDR1 is LNHDA, CDR2 SQIVND, per germline (reference sequence). The ends lost 7 bases at V and 9 bases at J; junction bases unmatched: 12. The CDR3 length is 16 residues. CDR3 loop: CASTKGLAGAPQTQYF. DNA for the CDR3: TGTGCCAGTACAAAGGGACTAGCGGGAGCGCCCCAAACGCAGTATTTT. The full variable domain, rest sourced from reference TRBV19 and TRBJ2-3, is DGGITQSPKYLFRKEGQNVTLSCEQNLNHDAMYWYRQDPGQGLRLIYYSQIVNDFQKGDIAEGYSVSREKKESFPLTVTSAQKNPTAFYLCASTKGLAGAPQTQYFGPGTRLTVL.

There are many counts of this clonotype. The chain couples TRBV10-3 to TRBJ2-2, with no clear D. This CDR3 is built from 13 residues. Germline values: CDR1 ENHRY, CDR2 SYGVKD. V lost 4 bases and J 3 bases, leaving 6 bases between the germline ends. The chain's CDR3 is CAISASDTGELFF. CDR3 nucleotides: TGTGCCATCAGTGCGTCAGACACCGGGGAGCTGTTTTTT.

This clonotype has at least ten counts. The V call is TRBV7-2, the J call TRBJ2-2; unclear D gene. V dropped 1 base and J dropped 5 bases, with 8 bases sitting between them. Germline V gene lookup returns CDR1 SGHTA and CDR2 FQGNSA. The CDR3 is 14 amino acids. The CDR3 DNA follows: TGTGCCAGCAGCTTAGTGCCAAGAACCGGGGAGCTGTTTTTT. The encoded protein is CASSLVPRTGELFF.

This clonotype came up many times. J is TRBJ2-7 and V is TRBV12-3 or TRBV12-4; the D gene is possibly TRBD1 (9 bases). V lost 2 bases to trimming and J lost 4 bases, with 18 bases between them. The CDR3 is 16 residues long. The DNA for the CDR3 is TGTGCCAGCAGTTTATACAGGGGGCGCGGGGGGTACGAGCAGTACTTC. This sequence encodes CASSLYRGRGGYEQYF.

This chain connects TRBV4-3 to TRBJ1-4, with unresolved D. This CDR3 comprises 15 residues. CDR1 LGHNA and CDR2 YSLEER come from the germline V gene. The V gene lost 0 bases and the J gene lost 2 bases, with 7 bases spanning the gap. DNA for the CDR3: TGCGCCAGCAGCCAAGATAGCCCGACTAATGAAAAACTGTTTTTT. Translating gives CASSQDSPTNEKLFF.